The 23 T cell receptor beta chains listed next were all sequenced from one sample in a study of identifying expanded T cells in peripheral blood (dated by TCRdb to about 2019). Library construction relied on the immunoSEQ multiplex PCR assay. TCRdb took this table from immuneACCESS and kept in-frame rearrangements with V and J called. Such tables lack part of the clones; where checked against another copy, unresolved V genes explain under half of the gap, and the rest is unexplained. The table for this sample lists 75,000 to 90,000 clones; 85% to 90% of them were counted only once. About 7% of the sample comes from the top ten. The specimen sequenced was blood. These TCRs come from a person aged 18-70 years in good health.

This chain joins TRBV7-9 and TRBJ2-3, with D perhaps given as TRBD1 or TRBD2 (5 bases each). Per the germline V gene, CDR1 is SEHNR and CDR2 is FQNEAQ (reference sequence). This CDR3 comprises 15 residues. The germline V and J ends were trimmed by 5 bases and 5 bases, with 17 bases remaining between them. CDR3 DNA: TGTGCCAGCAGCCCACGGGGCGGCAATGGAGATACGCAGTATTTT. The encoded protein is CASSPRGGNGDTQYF.

The chain joins TRBV19 to TRBJ2-2, with TRBD1 identical over 10 bases. The V gene end was trimmed by 6 bases and the J gene end by 6 bases; junction bases not matched to a gene: 1. There are 13 residues in the CDR3. The germline CDR1 and CDR2 sequences are LNHDA and SQIVND (reference sequence). CDR3 nucleotides: TGTGCCAGTAGGGGACAGGGGCCCGGGGAGCTGTTTTTT. It is translated as CASRGQGPGELFF.

This chain connects TRBV30 to TRBJ2-2; D possibly uses TRBD1 or TRBD2 (5 bases each). The ends were cut back, 7 bases at V and 5 bases at J, with 8 bases in the middle. The germline CDR1 and CDR2 sequences are GTSNPN and SVGIG (reference sequence). The CDR3 consists of 11 residues. CDR3 nucleotide sequence: TGTGCCTCTGGGGGAACCGGGGAGCTGTTTTTT. Translation gives CASGGTGELFF.

In its sample, this clone was seen a few times. The V and J genes are TRBV9 and TRBJ1-1, with D possibly matching TRBD1 (6 bases). The CDR3 contains 13 residues. Germline V gives CDR1 SGDLS, CDR2 YYNGEE. Trimming removed 6 bases at V and 1 base at J, with 10 bases between. CDR3 sequence (DNA): TGTGCCAGCAACAGGGACGGGAACACTGAAGCTTTCTTT. Translated, it gives CASNRDGNTEAFF.

This chain joins TRBV7-7 and TRBJ2-3; the match to TRBD1 covers 8 bases. CDR1 is SSHAT, CDR2 FNYEAQ, per germline (reference sequence). The CDR3 is made up of 13 amino acids. The junction had 2 bases not matched to a gene; V was cut back by 5 bases and J by 4 bases. The CDR3 region is CASSRDRSDTQYF. For the CDR3, the DNA is TGTGCCAGCAGCCGGGACAGGTCAGATACGCAGTATTTT.

The chain is built from TRBV5-1 and TRBJ2-7, with TRBD1 matching 8 bases. From germline, CDR1 is SGHRS and CDR2 YFSETQ. There are 15 residues in the CDR3. V lost 4 bases to trimming and J lost 0 bases; unmatched junction nucleotides: 6. As DNA, the CDR3 is TGCGCCAGCAGCACAGACAGGGGAAGCTCCTACGAGCAGTACTTC. Protein: CASSTDRGSSYEQYF.

This chain connects TRBV2 to TRBJ1-4, with D maybe TRBD1 (5 bases). CDR3 length: 15 residues. Between the trimmed V and J ends, which lost 4 bases and 2 bases, there was a span of 11 bases. The V gene's germline CDR1 is SNHLY and CDR2 FYNNEI. As DNA, the CDR3 is TGTGCCAGCAGTGGGATCGGGGCGACTAATGAAAAACTGTTTTTT. Translated: CASSGIGATNEKLFF.

CDR3 residues: CASSLGDRDGQPQHF. The CDR3 DNA reads as TGTGCCAGCAGCTTAGGGGACAGGGACGGACAGCCCCAGCATTTT. The gene calls are TRBV7-8 and TRBJ1-5, with 9 bases fitting TRBD1. J lost 7 bases, V lost 1 base, and 5 bases had no gene match. Germline V gives CDR1 SGHVS, CDR2 FQNEAQ. This CDR3 comprises 15 residues.

This clone appeared once. J is TRBJ1-5 and V is TRBV30, with D unclear. V lost 0 bases, J lost 0 bases, and 9 bases lay in between. CDR1 and CDR2 from the germline V gene are GTSNPN and SVGIG (reference sequence). This CDR3 has 15 amino acids. The CDR3 nucleotides read TGTGCCTGGAGTGTATCGGGAAATAGCAATCAGCCCCAGCATTTT. Residues: CAWSVSGNSNQPQHF.

The chain links TRBV5-1 to TRBJ2-7; possible D gene TRBD1, 5 bases. Germline loops: CDR1 SGHRS, CDR2 YFSETQ. CDR3 size: 15 residues. Deletions cut 0 bases from V and 2 bases from J, with 12 bases between. CDR3 region: CASSLGSGYAYEQYF. The CDR3 DNA reads as TGCGCCAGCAGCTTGGGTTCAGGGTATGCCTACGAGCAGTACTTC.

This clone was picked up one time. The chain joins TRBV6-1 to TRBJ2-1, with TRBD1 as a possible D gene (5 bases). Trimming removed 4 bases from V and 7 bases from J, with 20 bases in between. Germline CDR1 and CDR2: MNHNS and SASEGT. The CDR3 runs to 16 residues. CDR3 protein: CASSAYRATDKNEQFF. CDR3 DNA sequence: TGTGCCAGCAGTGCCTACCGGGCGACGGACAAGAATGAGCAGTTCTTC.

The rearrangement links TRBV7-3 to TRBJ2-5; TRBD1 aligns across 9 bases. The J call may be mistaken, given a closer DNA end match to TRBJ2-7. Germline CDR1 is SGHTA and CDR2 is FQGTGA. This CDR3 is built from 13 residues. CDR3 in DNA: TGTGCCAGCAGCTCGGACAGGGGCTACGAGCAGTACTTC. It yields the protein CASSSDRGYEQYF.

The chain joins TRBV7-9 to TRBJ2-2; 7 bases are shared with TRBD1. V was pared by 5 bases and J by 7 bases, with 7 bases of the junction left unmatched. The germline V gene encodes CDR1 SEHNR and CDR2 FQNEAQ (reference sequence). This CDR3 is 14 amino acids long. The chain's CDR3 is CASSHGTAGGELFF. CDR3 sequence (DNA): TGTGCCAGCAGCCACGGGACAGCTGGCGGGGAGCTGTTTTTT.

This clone was seen only once. This chain joins TRBV30 and TRBJ1-4; D ambiguous. Germline V lookup: CDR1 GTSNPN, CDR2 SVGIG (reference sequence). The CDR3 consists of 13 residues. The V end was cut by 5 bases, the J end by 8 bases, with 15 bases between. The CDR3, as DNA: TGTGCCTGGGGGAGGGATAAAACCGAAAAACTGTTTTTT. As protein: CAWGRDKTEKLFF.

The chain has TRBV5-1 and TRBJ1-5; D is undetermined. CDR1 and CDR2 from the germline V gene are SGHRS and YFSETQ. CDR3 length equals 13 residues. V was cut by 0 bases and J by 3 bases, with 4 bases left in between. The CDR3 protein is CASSLALNQPQHF. The CDR3 nucleotides are TGCGCCAGCAGCTTGGCCCTCAATCAGCCCCAGCATTTT.

The CDR3 nucleotides read TGTGCCAGCCGGCGCGGAGTACCTCCCTACGAGCAGTACTTC. It translates to CASRRGVPPYEQYF. The chain combines TRBV27 with TRBJ2-7, with D unresolved. V lost 8 bases and J lost 2, with 16 bases in between. There are 14 residues in the CDR3. Germline loops: CDR1 MNHEY, CDR2 SMNVEV (reference sequence).

The CDR3 reads CASSRIYPGANVLTF. DNA of the CDR3: TGCGCCAGCAGCCGGATCTACCCTGGGGCCAACGTCCTGACTTTC. This rearrangement joins TRBV4-1 to TRBJ2-6; D gene ambiguous. V was pared by 4 bases and J by 2 bases, with 9 bases between. The germline V gene has CDR1 MGHRA and CDR2 YSYEKL. The CDR3 is made up of 15 amino acids.

The genes are TRBV5-5 and TRBJ1-5, with D perhaps TRBD1 (5 bases). This CDR3 has 15 residues. Between the trimmed V and J ends, which lost 0 bases and 4 bases, there was a span of 11 bases. CDR1 and CDR2 from the germline V gene are SGHKS and YYEKEE (reference sequence). The CDR3 DNA follows: TGTGCCAGCAGCTTGGAAATGCAGGGTAATCAGCCCCAGCATTTT. Translated: CASSLEMQGNQPQHF.

This chain uses TRBV6-5 with TRBJ2-7; the D gene is possibly TRBD1 (6 bases). Germline lookup yields CDR1 MNHEY and CDR2 SVGAGI. CDR3 length equals 13 residues. The V end lost 2 bases, the J end lost 5 bases, and 10 bases lay between the germline ends. The CDR3 DNA follows: TGTGCCAGCAGTTACGCCAGGGGCCACGAGCAGTACTTC. This gives the protein CASSYARGHEQYF.

This sequence joins TRBV7-3 and TRBJ2-1; 16 bases fit TRBD2. The CDR3 contains 17 residues. The germline V gene has CDR1 SGHTA and CDR2 FQGTGA. V lost 4 bases to trimming and J lost 5 bases; unmatched junction nucleotides: 5. CDR3 DNA: TGTGCCAGCAGCTGGGGACTAGCGGGAGGGCCTGACAATGAGCAGTTCTTC. It is translated as CASSWGLAGGPDNEQFF.

The rearrangement joins TRBV5-1 to TRBJ1-2, with D perhaps TRBD1 (6 bases). V was pared by 3 bases and J by 12 bases, with 15 bases between. The CDR3 has 12 amino acids. Per the germline V gene, CDR1 is SGHRS and CDR2 is YFSETQ. CDR3 sequence: CASSWGGTSNTF. CDR3 DNA sequence: TGCGCCAGCAGCTGGGGCGGGACATCTAACACCTTC. The full variable domain, completed using reference TRBV5-1 and TRBJ1-2, is KAGVTQTPRYLIKTRGQQVTLSCSPISGHRSVSWYQQTPGQGLQFLFEYFSETQRNKGNFPGRFSGRQFSNSRSEMNVSTLELGDSALYLCASSWGGTSNTFGSGTRLTVV.

The chain has TRBV19 and TRBJ1-2; TRBD1 aligns across 7 bases. This CDR3 spans 15 amino acids. The V segment lost 7 bases and the J segment 5 bases; nucleotides outside the gene matches: 13. Germline-derived CDR1 and CDR2 are LNHDA and SQIVND (reference sequence). The CDR3 nucleotides read TGTGCCAGTACCCAAAGAAACAGGGGTGGATATGGCTACACCTTC. It is translated as CASTQRNRGGYGYTF.

The V call is TRBV6-1, the J call TRBJ2-7, with D perhaps matching TRBD1 (5 bases). Germline CDR1 MNHNS, CDR2 SASEGT. V was pared by 5 bases and J by 2 bases, with 10 bases between. This CDR3 comprises 13 residues. CDR3 region: CASSLRETYEQYF. The DNA of the CDR3 is TGTGCCAGCAGTCTCAGGGAAACCTACGAGCAGTACTTC.